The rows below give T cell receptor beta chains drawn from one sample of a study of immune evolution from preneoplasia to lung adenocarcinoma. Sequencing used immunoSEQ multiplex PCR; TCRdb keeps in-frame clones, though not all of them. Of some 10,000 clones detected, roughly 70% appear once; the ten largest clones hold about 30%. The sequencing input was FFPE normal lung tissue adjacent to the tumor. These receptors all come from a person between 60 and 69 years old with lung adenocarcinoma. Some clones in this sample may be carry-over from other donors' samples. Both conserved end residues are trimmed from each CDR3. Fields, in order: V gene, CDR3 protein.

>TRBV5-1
ASSPLTPATNEKLF
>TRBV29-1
SDEGGVPYEQY
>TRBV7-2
ASTRDRGSDTQY
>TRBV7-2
ASSARQGTYGYT
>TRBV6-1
ASSENPGPAGEKLF
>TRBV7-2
ASSLGTGIDYGYT
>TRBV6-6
ASSQENIQY
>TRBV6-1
ASSEGPEGNEQF
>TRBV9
ASSASGTAYEQY
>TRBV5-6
ASSHYPGQGNTEAF
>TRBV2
ASSEIWAAGEAF
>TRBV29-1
SVVPGGGSPDTQY
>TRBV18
ASSPLETGELF
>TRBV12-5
ASGLLGQETQY
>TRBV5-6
ASSLRASGSWNEQF
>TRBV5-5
ASSLFGTGIGNEQF
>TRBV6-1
ASKMVKDGPQH
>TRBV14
ASSQGNRVGTDTQY
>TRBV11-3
ASSPLGPGSTDTQY
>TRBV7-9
ASSWNEQF
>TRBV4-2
ASSQDWRGGGNEQY
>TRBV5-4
ASTLGGRGQETQY
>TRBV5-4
ASSPETGTETQY
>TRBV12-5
ASGTSWEEETQY
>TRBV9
ASSTNWGGTEQF
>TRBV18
ASSPAQDTGNTIY
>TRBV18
ASSPSQAGQGQY
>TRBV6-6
ASSYRATTGELF
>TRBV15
ATRSGVPWRGDNEQF
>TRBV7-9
ASSKQGPSYEQY